These 14 T cell receptor beta chains were all obtained from the same sample, sequenced in a study of T cells in localized non-small cell lung cancer. The protocol was immunoSEQ multiplex PCR, while the TCRdb copy is restricted to in-frame clones and leaves out a portion. This table has fewer than 100,000 clones, around 84% appearing once. Sequencing used peripheral blood, obtained before any cancer treatment. The receptors here all came from an older female donor with stage I lung adenocarcinoma.

V is TRBV10-3 and J is TRBJ2-7; 9 nucleotides agree with TRBD1. The CDR3 extends over 14 amino acids. Germline V lookup: CDR1 ENHRY, CDR2 SYGVKD. Trimming at V came to 4 bases and at J to 6 bases, leaving 7 bases not matched to a gene. Here the CDR3 DNA reads TGTGCCATCAGTGCGGGGACAGGGTATGGCGAGCAGTACTTC. It specifies CAISAGTGYGEQYF.

The rearrangement links TRBV7-2 to TRBJ2-1, with 12 bases identical to TRBD1. CDR3 length: 15 residues. Per germline, CDR1 SGHTA and CDR2 FQGNSA. After removal of 3 bases from V and 8 bases from J, the junction contained 5 bases not matched to a gene. The CDR3 DNA reads as TGTGCCAGCAGCTTTTGGGACAGGGGGCTCGATGAGCAGTTCTTC. Amino acid sequence: CASSFWDRGLDEQFF.

This clone has a handful of counts. The V call is TRBV11-2, the J call TRBJ2-1, with D possibly being TRBD2 (5 bases). CDR1 and CDR2 from the germline V gene are SGHAT and FQNNGV. CDR3 length equals 14 residues. Trimming removed 8 bases from V and 2 bases from J, with 13 bases in between. This CDR3 is CASLGEGTYNEQFF. CDR3 in DNA: TGTGCCAGCCTAGGAGAGGGCACCTACAATGAGCAGTTCTTC.

The sample holds a few counts of this clone. The rearrangement joins TRBV6-6 to TRBJ1-1; D is unresolved. V lost 6 bases, J lost 3 bases, and 5 bases lay in between. CDR3 length: 11 residues. Germline V gives CDR1 MNHNY, CDR2 SVGAGI (reference sequence). The CDR3 DNA reads as TGTGCCAGCAGCCCATACACTGAAGCTTTCTTT. Protein product: CASSPYTEAFF.

In this sample, this clone turned up a few times. The V call is TRBV29-1, the J call TRBJ1-1; no reliable D call. Germline CDR1 reads SQVTM; CDR2 reads ANQGSEA. Trimming pared 4 bases from V and 0 bases from J, leaving 3 bases between. CDR3 size: 11 residues. The chain's CDR3 is CSVVLNTEAFF. The CDR3 coding sequence is TGCAGCGTTGTTCTGAACACTGAAGCTTTCTTT.

V gene TRBV28 combines with J gene TRBJ2-3; D remains unclear. Germline assignment: CDR1 MDHEN and CDR2 SYDVKM. V was trimmed by 2 bases and J by 12 bases, leaving 12 bases between them. The length of the CDR3 is 12 residues. The CDR3 DNA reads as TGTGCCAGCAGTTTAGGCCCGTCGAATCAGTATTTT. Protein sequence: CASSLGPSNQYF.

The chain has TRBV20-1 and TRBJ1-2; D not certain. CDR3 size: 11 residues. The ends were cut back, 2 bases at V and 8 bases at J, with 9 bases in the middle. The germline gives CDR1 DFQATT, CDR2 SNEGSKA (reference sequence). The CDR3 nucleotides are TGCAGTGCTAGATGGGTCGACGGCTACACCTTC. Translated, it gives CSARWVDGYTF.

The gene calls are TRBV19 and TRBJ2-7; 8 positions match TRBD2. V was pared by 5 bases and J by 2 bases, with 5 bases of the junction left unmatched. Germline V lookup: CDR1 LNHDA, CDR2 SQIVND (reference sequence). The CDR3 covers 14 residues. CDR3 DNA sequence: TGTGCCAGTAGTTTTAGCGGGGCTACCTACGAGCAGTACTTC. It yields the protein CASSFSGATYEQYF.

The chain combines TRBV30 with TRBJ1-3, with D possibly matching TRBD1 (5 bases). Looked up from germline, CDR1 is GTSNPN and CDR2 is SVGIG (reference sequence). V lost 4 bases and J lost 0, with 16 bases in between. CDR3 length: 16 amino acids. CDR3 sequence reads: CAWTPGAVISGNTIYF. The CDR3 DNA sequence: TGTGCCTGGACCCCTGGGGCAGTAATCTCTGGAAACACCATATATTTT.

The chain couples TRBV5-4 to TRBJ2-2, with 10 bases aligning to TRBD2. The V gene's germline CDR1 is SGHNT and CDR2 YYREEE (reference sequence). The ends lost 7 bases at V and 2 bases at J; junction bases unmatched: 2. There are 14 residues in the CDR3. CDR3 protein: CASGLAVNTGELFF. CDR3 DNA sequence: TGTGCCAGCGGACTAGCGGTAAACACCGGGGAGCTGTTTTTT.

A word on this clone: The sample holds other DNA sequences that translate to the same CDR3. The chain joins TRBV5-4 to TRBJ1-1; D gene ambiguous. The germline V and J ends were trimmed by 0 bases and 0 bases, with 6 bases remaining between them. This CDR3 spans 14 amino acids. From germline, CDR1 is SGHNT and CDR2 YYREEE (reference sequence). CDR3 amino acids: CASSLDRLNTEAFF. CDR3 DNA: TGTGCCAGCAGCTTGGACAGATTGAACACTGAAGCTTTCTTT.

This chain connects TRBV27 to TRBJ2-6; D might be TRBD1 or TRBD2, each matching 5 bases. Deletions cut 3 bases from V and 0 bases from J, with 6 bases between. The CDR3 covers 15 residues. CDR1 and CDR2 from the germline V gene are MNHEY and SMNVEV (reference sequence). The CDR3 loop reads CASSLRGSGANVLTF. In DNA form, the CDR3 reads TGTGCCAGCAGTTTGAGGGGCTCTGGGGCCAACGTCCTGACTTTC. The complete variable domain, with remaining parts taken from reference TRBV27 and TRBJ2-6, reads EAQVTQNPRYLITVTGKKLTVTCSQNMNHEYMSWYRQDPGLGLRQIYYSMNVEVTDKGDVPEGYKVSRKEKRNFPLILESPSPNQTSLYFCASSLRGSGANVLTFGAGSRLTVL.

This clone was seen just once. CDR3 protein: CASSWTEENIQYF. The CDR3 nucleotides read TGTGCCAGCAGCTGGACAGAAGAAAACATTCAGTACTTC. The chain couples TRBV7-2 to TRBJ2-4, with D tentatively TRBD1 (6 bases). The V gene lost 4 bases and the J gene lost 5 bases, with 9 bases spanning the gap. The CDR3 has 13 residues. Germline values: CDR1 SGHTA, CDR2 FQGNSA.

Only a few counts were recorded for this clone. V is TRBV19 and J is TRBJ1-1, with a weak D call TRBD1 (5 bases). Trimming shortened V by 1 base and J by 0 bases, and 9 bases separated the two germline ends. This CDR3 region has 15 residues. From germline, CDR1 is LNHDA and CDR2 SQIVND (reference sequence). CDR3 protein: CASSIGGAVNTEAFF. CDR3 nucleotides: TGTGCCAGTAGTATAGGGGGCGCAGTGAACACTGAAGCTTTCTTT.